Presented here are 3 T cell receptor beta chains from one specimen sequenced in a study of blood T cells in healthy people across ages. Combining a sample-barcoded 5' primer with a J-beta primer mix, a second PCR ran for roughly 6 to 11 cycles. TCRdb analysed the 5' RACE reads with MiXCR anew, one entry per CDR3 protein. Of hundreds of thousands of distinct CDR3 sequences listed, around 43% were seen once; the top ten hold about 21%. The sample comprised blood. These receptors all stem from a man in his sixties in good health.

This sequence joins TRBV15 and TRBJ2-7; D call uncertain. The CDR3 loop spans 11 amino acids. V was shortened by 4 bases and J by 6 bases, with 7 bases between the two germline ends. Germline CDR1 reads LNHNV; CDR2 reads YYDKDF (reference sequence). CDR3 in DNA: TGTGCCACCAGCAAAAGACGCGAGCAGTACTTC. Its translation: CATSKRREQYF.

The V call is TRBV7-9, the J call TRBJ2-4; D unclear. CDR3 length: 13 residues. Per germline, CDR1 SEHNR and CDR2 FQNEAQ (reference sequence). The V end was cut by 5 bases, the J end by 13 bases, with 18 bases between. The CDR3 DNA sequence: TGTGCCAGCAGCGGACCGGGCCACTCGGGCCAGTACTTC. It translates to CASSGPGHSGQYF.

The chain carries TRBV15 and TRBJ1-2; 7 bases are shared with TRBD1. The junction had 5 bases not matched to a gene; V was cut back by 1 base and J by 6 bases. The CDR3 is 14 residues long. CDR1 is LNHNV, CDR2 YYDKDF, per germline (reference sequence). CDR3 sequence (DNA): TGTGCCACCAGCAGAGGTCGAGGGGGCGATGGCTACACCTTC. This encodes CATSRGRGGDGYTF. Supplemented by reference TRBV15 and TRBJ1-2, the full variable domain reads DAMVIQNPRYQVTQFGKPVTLSCSQTLNHNVMYWYQQKSSQAPKLLFHYYDKDFNNEADTPDNFQSRRPNTSFCFLDIRSPGLGDTAMYLCATSRGRGGDGYTFGSGTRLTVV.